This entry features one T cell receptor beta chain sequence. TCRdb's copy holds only in-frame clones and misses some; the assay was immunoSEQ multiplex PCR. The sample includes about 160,000 clones, around 78% of them seen just once. These data belong to a study of blood T cell repertoires in COVID-19. Study as a whole: Samples of COVID-19 (acute and convalescent) were obtained from the United States, Italy and Spain. Sources were T cells, B-cell-depleted T cells, or PBMCs; the material itself was cDNA or gDNA.

Self-reported history from a screening survey and questionnaire set each donor's cohort. This CDR3 contains 13 residues. V was pared by 6 bases and J by 6 bases, with 12 bases between. The TCR comes from a woman aged 45-65 years who had recovered from COVID-19. The specimen was PBMCs or T cells enriched from blood (not recorded which). The chain combines TRBV12-3 or TRBV12-4 with TRBJ1-5; D not resolved. The CDR3 sequence is CASSTLEGQPQHF. CDR3 nucleotide sequence: TGTGCCAGCAGCACTTTAGAGGGTCAGCCCCAGCATTTT.